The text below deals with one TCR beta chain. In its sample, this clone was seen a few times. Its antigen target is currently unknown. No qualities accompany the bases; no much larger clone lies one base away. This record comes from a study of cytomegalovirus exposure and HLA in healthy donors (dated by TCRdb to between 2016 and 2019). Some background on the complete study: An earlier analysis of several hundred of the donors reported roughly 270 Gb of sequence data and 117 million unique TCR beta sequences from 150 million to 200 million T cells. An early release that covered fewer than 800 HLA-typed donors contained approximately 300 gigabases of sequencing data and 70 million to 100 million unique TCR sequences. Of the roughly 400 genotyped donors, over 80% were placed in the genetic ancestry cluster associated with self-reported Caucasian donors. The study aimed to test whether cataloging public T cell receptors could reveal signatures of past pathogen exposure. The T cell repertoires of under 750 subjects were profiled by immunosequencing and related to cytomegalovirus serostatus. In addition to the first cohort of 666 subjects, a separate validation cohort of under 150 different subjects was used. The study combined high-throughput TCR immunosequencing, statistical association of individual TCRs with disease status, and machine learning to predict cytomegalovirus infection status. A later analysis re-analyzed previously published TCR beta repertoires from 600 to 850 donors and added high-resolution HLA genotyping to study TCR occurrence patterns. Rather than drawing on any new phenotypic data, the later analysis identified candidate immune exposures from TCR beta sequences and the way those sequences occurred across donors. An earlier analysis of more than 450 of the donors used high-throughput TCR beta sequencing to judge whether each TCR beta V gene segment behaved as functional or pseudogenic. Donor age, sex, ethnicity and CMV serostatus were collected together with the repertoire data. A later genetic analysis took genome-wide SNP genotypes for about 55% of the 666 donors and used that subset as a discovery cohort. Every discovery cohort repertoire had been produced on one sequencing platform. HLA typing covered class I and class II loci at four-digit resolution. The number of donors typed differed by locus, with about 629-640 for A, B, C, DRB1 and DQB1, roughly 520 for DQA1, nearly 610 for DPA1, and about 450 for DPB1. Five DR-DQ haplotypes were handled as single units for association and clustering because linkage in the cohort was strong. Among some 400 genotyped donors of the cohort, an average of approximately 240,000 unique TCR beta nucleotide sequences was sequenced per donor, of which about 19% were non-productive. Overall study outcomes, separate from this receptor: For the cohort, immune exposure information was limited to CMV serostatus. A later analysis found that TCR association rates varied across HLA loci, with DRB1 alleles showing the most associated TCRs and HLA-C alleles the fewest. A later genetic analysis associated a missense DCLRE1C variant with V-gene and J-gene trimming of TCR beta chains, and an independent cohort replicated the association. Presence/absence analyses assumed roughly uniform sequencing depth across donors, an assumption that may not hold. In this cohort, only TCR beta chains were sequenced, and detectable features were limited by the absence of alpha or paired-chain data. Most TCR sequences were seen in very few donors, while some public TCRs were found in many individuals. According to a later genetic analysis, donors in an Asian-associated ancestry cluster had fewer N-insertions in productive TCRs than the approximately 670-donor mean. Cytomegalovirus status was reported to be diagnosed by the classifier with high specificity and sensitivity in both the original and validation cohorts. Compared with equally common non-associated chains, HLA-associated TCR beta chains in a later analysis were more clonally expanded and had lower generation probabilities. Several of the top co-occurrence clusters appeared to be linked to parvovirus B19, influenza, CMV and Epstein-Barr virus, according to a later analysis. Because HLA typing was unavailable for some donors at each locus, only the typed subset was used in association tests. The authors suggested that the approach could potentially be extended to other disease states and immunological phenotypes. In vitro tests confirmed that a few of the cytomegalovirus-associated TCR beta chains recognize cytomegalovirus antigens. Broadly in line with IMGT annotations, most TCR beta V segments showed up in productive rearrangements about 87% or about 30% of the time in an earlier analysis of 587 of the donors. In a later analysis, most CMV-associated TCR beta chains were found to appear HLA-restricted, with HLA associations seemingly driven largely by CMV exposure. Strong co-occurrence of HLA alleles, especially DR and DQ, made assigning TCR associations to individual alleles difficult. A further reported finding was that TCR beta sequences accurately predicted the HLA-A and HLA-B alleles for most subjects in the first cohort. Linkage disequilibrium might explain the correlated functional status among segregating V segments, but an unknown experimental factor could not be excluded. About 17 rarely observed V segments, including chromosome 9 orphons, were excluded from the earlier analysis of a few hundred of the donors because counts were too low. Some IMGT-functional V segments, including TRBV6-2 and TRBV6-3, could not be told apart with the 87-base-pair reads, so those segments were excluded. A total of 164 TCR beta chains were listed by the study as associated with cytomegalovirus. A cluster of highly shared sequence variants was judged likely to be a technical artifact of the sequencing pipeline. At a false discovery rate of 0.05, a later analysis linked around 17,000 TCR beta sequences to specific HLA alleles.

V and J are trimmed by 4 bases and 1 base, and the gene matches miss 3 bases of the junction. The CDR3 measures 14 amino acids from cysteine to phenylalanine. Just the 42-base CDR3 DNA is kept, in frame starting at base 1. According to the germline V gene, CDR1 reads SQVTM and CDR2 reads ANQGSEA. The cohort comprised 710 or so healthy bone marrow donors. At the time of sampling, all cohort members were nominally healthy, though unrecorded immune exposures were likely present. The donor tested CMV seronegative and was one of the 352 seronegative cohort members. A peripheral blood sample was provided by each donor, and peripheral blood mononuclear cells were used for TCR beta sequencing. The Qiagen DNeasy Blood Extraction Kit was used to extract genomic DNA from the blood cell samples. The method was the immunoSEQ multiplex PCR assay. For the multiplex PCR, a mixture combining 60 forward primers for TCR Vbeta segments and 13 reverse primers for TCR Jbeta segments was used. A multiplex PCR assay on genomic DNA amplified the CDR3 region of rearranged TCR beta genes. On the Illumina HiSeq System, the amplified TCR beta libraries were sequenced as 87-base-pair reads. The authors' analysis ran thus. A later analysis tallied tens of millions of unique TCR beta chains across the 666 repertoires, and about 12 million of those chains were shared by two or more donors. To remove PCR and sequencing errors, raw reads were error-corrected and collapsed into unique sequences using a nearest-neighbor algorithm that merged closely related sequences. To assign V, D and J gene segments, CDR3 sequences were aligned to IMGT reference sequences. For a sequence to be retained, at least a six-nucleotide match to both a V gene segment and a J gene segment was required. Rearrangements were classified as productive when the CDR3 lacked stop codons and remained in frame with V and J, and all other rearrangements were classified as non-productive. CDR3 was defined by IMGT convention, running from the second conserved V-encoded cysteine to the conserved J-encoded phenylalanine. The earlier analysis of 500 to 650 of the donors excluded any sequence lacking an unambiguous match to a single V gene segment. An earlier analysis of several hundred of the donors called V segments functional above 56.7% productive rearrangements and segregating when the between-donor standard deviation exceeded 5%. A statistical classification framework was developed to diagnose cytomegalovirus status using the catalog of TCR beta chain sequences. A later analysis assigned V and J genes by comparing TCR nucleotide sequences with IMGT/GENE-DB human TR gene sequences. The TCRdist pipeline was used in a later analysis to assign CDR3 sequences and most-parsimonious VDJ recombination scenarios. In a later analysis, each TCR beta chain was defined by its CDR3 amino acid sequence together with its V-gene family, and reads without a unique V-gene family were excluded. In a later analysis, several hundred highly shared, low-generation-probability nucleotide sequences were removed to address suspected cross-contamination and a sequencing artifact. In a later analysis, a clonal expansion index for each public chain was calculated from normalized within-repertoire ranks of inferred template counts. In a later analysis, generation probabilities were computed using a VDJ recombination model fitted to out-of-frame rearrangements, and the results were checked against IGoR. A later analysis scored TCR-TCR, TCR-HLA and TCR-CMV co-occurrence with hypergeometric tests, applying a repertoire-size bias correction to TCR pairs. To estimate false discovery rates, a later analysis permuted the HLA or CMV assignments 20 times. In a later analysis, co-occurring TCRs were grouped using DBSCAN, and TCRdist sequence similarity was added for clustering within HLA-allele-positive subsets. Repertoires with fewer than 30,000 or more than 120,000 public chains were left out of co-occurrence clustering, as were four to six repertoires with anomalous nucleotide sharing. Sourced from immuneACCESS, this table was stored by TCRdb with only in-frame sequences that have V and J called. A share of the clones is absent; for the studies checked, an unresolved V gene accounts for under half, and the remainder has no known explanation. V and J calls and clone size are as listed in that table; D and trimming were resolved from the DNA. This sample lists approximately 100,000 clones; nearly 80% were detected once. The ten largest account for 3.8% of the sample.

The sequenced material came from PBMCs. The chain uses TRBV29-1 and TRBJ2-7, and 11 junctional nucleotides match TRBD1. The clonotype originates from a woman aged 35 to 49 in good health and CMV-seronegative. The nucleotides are TGCAGCGTTGTAGGGACAGGGGGTTCCTACGAGCAGTACTTC. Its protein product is CSVVGTGGSYEQYF.